This passage covers 24 T cell receptor beta chains from one sample sequenced in a study of T cells in localized non-small cell lung cancer. Measured with immunoSEQ multiplex PCR; TCRdb has only the in-frame clones, and not every one. This sample yields approximately 21,000 clones, of which approximately 90% are seen a single time; about 7% belongs to the top ten. The sample here was peripheral blood, taken before any cancer treatment. The receptors stem from a woman between 40 and 69 years old with stage I lung adenocarcinoma.

The chain combines TRBV7-9 with TRBJ1-2; D is possibly TRBD1 (5 bases). The CDR3 has 11 residues. CDR1 is SEHNR and CDR2 is FQNEAQ in the germline V gene (reference sequence). The V end was cut by 4 bases, the J end by 8 bases, with 8 bases between. The CDR3 spells CASSSYRGYTF. CDR3 DNA sequence: TGTGCCAGCAGCTCGTACAGGGGCTACACCTTC.

A note on this clone: At the DNA level, this CDR3 is encoded by other sequences in the same sample as well. The chain uses TRBV5-5 and TRBJ1-2; D ambiguous. The CDR3 has 14 amino acids. Between the trimmed V and J ends, which lost 0 bases and 0 bases, there was a span of 6 bases. Germline V lookup: CDR1 SGHKS, CDR2 YYEKEE (reference sequence). Written as DNA, the CDR3 is TGTGCCAGCAGCTTGGCAGGCGCTAACTATGGCTACACCTTC. It yields the protein CASSLAGANYGYTF.

This chain links TRBV19 with TRBJ2-3; D gene unclear. The CDR3 totals 13 residues. CDR1 LNHDA and CDR2 SQIVND come from the germline V gene (reference sequence). Trimming removed 9 bases at V and 5 bases at J, with 15 bases between. The CDR3 bases are TGTGCCAGCAGTGCAGGCCTTAAAGATACGCAGTATTTT. Its translation is CASSAGLKDTQYF.

This chain connects TRBV5-4 to TRBJ1-1; TRBD1 is a possible D gene (5 bases). CDR1 SGHNT and CDR2 YYREEE come from the germline V gene (reference sequence). Trimming stripped 4 bases from V and 0 bases from J, with 10 bases between. The CDR3 extends over 14 amino acids. CDR3 coding DNA: TGTGCCAGCAGCCCCGGGACGGTGAACACTGAAGCTTTCTTT. Its translation: CASSPGTVNTEAFF.

The chain uses TRBV2 and TRBJ2-3, with 8 bases identical to TRBD1. Per germline, CDR1 SNHLY and CDR2 FYNNEI. This CDR3 contains 14 residues. With 8 bases clipped from V and 4 bases from J, the junction kept 8 bases outside the gene matches. The CDR3 coding sequence is TGTGCCAGCCGGAGAGGACAGGGCCCAGATACGCAGTATTTT. Protein sequence: CASRRGQGPDTQYF.

This clone turned up a few times. The chain couples TRBV29-1 to TRBJ1-1; 11 bases are shared with TRBD1. Germline values: CDR1 SQVTM, CDR2 ANQGSEA. The CDR3 contains 12 residues. The J segment lost 5 bases and the V segment lost 7 bases, leaving 3 bases of the junction unmatched. For the CDR3, the DNA is TGCAGCGCCTGGGACAGGGGGACTGAAGCTTTCTTT. It is translated as CSAWDRGTEAFF. Complete variable domain (other parts from reference TRBV29-1 and TRBJ1-1): SAVISQKPSRDICQRGTSLTIQCQVDSQVTMMFWYRQQPGQSLTLIATANQGSEATYESGFVIDKFPISRPNLTFSTLTVSNMSPEDSSIYLCSAWDRGTEAFFGQGTRLTVV.

V and J are TRBV11-2 and TRBJ2-7; perhaps TRBD2 as D (6 bases). Germline-derived CDR1 and CDR2 are SGHAT and FQNNGV. The V end lost 5 bases, the J end lost 0 bases, and 14 bases lay between the germline ends. This CDR3 comprises 15 residues. For the CDR3, the DNA is TGTGCCAGCAGCCCCCCGGGTAGCGGCTCCTACGAGCAGTACTTC. This encodes CASSPPGSGSYEQYF. Full variable domain (missing parts from reference TRBV11-2 and TRBJ2-7): EAGVAQSPRYKIIEKRQSVAFWCNPISGHATLYWYQQILGQGPKLLIQFQNNGVVDDSQLPKDRFSAERLKGVDSTLKIQPAKLEDSAVYLCASSPPGSGSYEQYFGPGTRLTVT.

The chain joins TRBV7-9 to TRBJ1-2, with D perhaps TRBD1 (5 bases). Per germline, CDR1 SEHNR and CDR2 FQNEAQ (reference sequence). The CDR3 totals 13 residues. V lost 5 bases and J lost 2, with 9 bases in between. The CDR3 spells CASSAGDNYGYTF. CDR3 in DNA: TGTGCCAGCAGCGCCGGGGACAACTATGGCTACACCTTC.

The gene calls are TRBV18 and TRBJ2-5; tentatively, D is TRBD2 (6 bases). Trimming removed 3 bases from V and 1 base from J, with 9 bases in between. This CDR3 comprises 14 residues. CDR1 and CDR2 (germline): KGHSH, LQKENI. The CDR3 sequence is CASSPYGGQETQYF. The CDR3 DNA reads TGTGCCAGCTCACCCTACGGGGGCCAAGAGACCCAGTACTTC.

CDR3 DNA: TGTGCCAGCGGGGGCTGGGCCCACTATGGCTACACCTTC. Translated, it gives CASGGWAHYGYTF. The chain joins TRBV28 to TRBJ1-2, with D maybe TRBD1 (6 bases). The V end lost 8 bases, the J end lost 3 bases, and 13 bases lay between the germline ends. CDR1 and CDR2 from the germline V gene are MDHEN and SYDVKM. This CDR3 spans 13 amino acids.

This sequence joins TRBV27 and TRBJ1-2; 8 nucleotides line up with TRBD1. CDR3 length: 14 amino acids. The germline gives CDR1 MNHEY, CDR2 SMNVEV (reference sequence). J was trimmed by 0 bases and V by 8 bases; bases with no gene match: 5. The CDR3 reads CASSRTGSNYGYTF. As DNA, the CDR3 is TGTGCCAGCTCCAGGACAGGGTCTAACTATGGCTACACCTTC.

J is TRBJ2-6 and V is TRBV9; D remains ambiguous. The CDR3 consists of 15 residues. The germline V gene has CDR1 SGDLS and CDR2 YYNGEE. Trimming left V 0 bases short and J 0 bases short, with 4 bases between. The CDR3 here is CASSVGASGANVLTF. Written as DNA, the CDR3 is TGTGCCAGCAGCGTAGGGGCCTCTGGGGCCAACGTCCTGACTTTC.

The V gene is TRBV7-9, the J gene TRBJ1-1, with D unresolved. Trimming left V 3 bases short and J 5 bases short, with 16 bases between. Germline V gene lookup returns CDR1 SEHNR and CDR2 FQNEAQ (reference sequence). The CDR3 extends over 15 amino acids. The CDR3 DNA reads TGTGCCAGCAGCTTGCTTAACCTAGGGAAGACTGAAGCTTTCTTT. Translation: CASSLLNLGKTEAFF.

The gene calls are TRBV28 and TRBJ2-5; 10 bases line up with TRBD2. The CDR3 spans 15 residues. V lost 6 bases to trimming and J lost 5 bases; unmatched junction nucleotides: 9. CDR1 MDHEN and CDR2 SYDVKM come from the germline V gene. The CDR3 region is CASRPAGGPLETQYF. CDR3 sequence (DNA): TGTGCCAGCAGACCAGCGGGAGGGCCATTGGAGACCCAGTACTTC.

This rearrangement joins TRBV6-6 to TRBJ1-2; TRBD1 is a possible D gene (5 bases). V lost 7 bases and J 8 bases, leaving 23 bases between the germline ends. The CDR3 is 15 amino acids. Germline loops: CDR1 MNHNY, CDR2 SVGAGI (reference sequence). CDR3: CASTPRQPREGGYTF. Here the CDR3 DNA reads TGTGCCAGCACCCCCCGACAGCCAAGGGAGGGAGGCTACACCTTC.

V usage is TRBV19 and J usage is TRBJ2-5; TRBD1 is a possible D gene (6 bases). This CDR3 has 14 residues. CDR1 and CDR2 (germline): LNHDA, SQIVND (reference sequence). V dropped 2 bases and J dropped 5 bases, with 12 bases sitting between them. CDR3 region: CASSISTGMETQYF. The CDR3 DNA follows: TGTGCCAGTAGTATAAGTACAGGGATGGAGACCCAGTACTTC.

The rearrangement uses TRBV19 and TRBJ2-7; D ambiguous. The V and J ends lost 7 bases and 0 bases respectively, with 10 bases between them. The V gene's germline CDR1 is LNHDA and CDR2 SQIVND (reference sequence). The CDR3 spans 13 residues. The CDR3 DNA reads as TGTGCCAGTACCCCGCCAAGCTCCTACGAGCAGTACTTC. Protein product: CASTPPSSYEQYF.

This clone has only one observation. Other DNA sequences in this specimen translate into the identical CDR3. CDR3 DNA: TGTGCCAGCAGTAGGACAGGCCAAGAGACCCAGTACTTC. This gives the protein CASSRTGQETQYF. The genes are TRBV27 and TRBJ2-5, with TRBD1 identical over 7 bases. Germline-derived CDR1 and CDR2 are MNHEY and SMNVEV (reference sequence). The V gene end was trimmed by 5 bases and the J gene end by 1 base; junction bases not matched to a gene: 1. The CDR3 consists of 13 residues.

The rearrangement uses TRBV5-4 and TRBJ2-1; D remains unclear. The CDR3 loop spans 14 amino acids. V lost 4 bases, J lost 4 bases, and 12 bases lay in between. The V gene's germline CDR1 is SGHNT and CDR2 YYREEE (reference sequence). In nucleotides, the CDR3 is TGTGCCAGCAGCCCTCAGCGAACTTACAATGAGCAGTTCTTC. It specifies CASSPQRTYNEQFF. The full variable domain, its missing parts supplied by reference TRBV5-4 and TRBJ2-1, is ETGVTQSPTHLIKTRGQQVTLRCSSQSGHNTVSWYQQALGQGPQFIFQYYREEENGRGNFPPRFSGLQFPNYSSELNVNALELDDSALYLCASSPQRTYNEQFFGPGTRLTVL.

This chain connects TRBV4-1 to TRBJ2-1; 8 bases agree with TRBD2. From germline, CDR1 is MGHRA and CDR2 YSYEKL. The CDR3 covers 16 residues. The V segment lost 3 bases and the J segment 6 bases; nucleotides outside the gene matches: 10. CDR3 sequence: CASSHRSGSVGNEQFF. The CDR3 DNA reads as TGCGCCAGCAGCCACCGAAGCGGGAGTGTGGGCAATGAGCAGTTCTTC.

This rearrangement joins TRBV27 to TRBJ2-3; D is unresolved. Between the trimmed V and J ends, which lost 3 bases and 4 bases, there was a span of 2 bases. The CDR3 totals 11 residues. Germline values: CDR1 MNHEY, CDR2 SMNVEV (reference sequence). CDR3 in amino acids: CASSFSDTQYF. The CDR3 coding sequence is TGTGCCAGCAGTTTCTCAGATACGCAGTATTTT.

The table lists this clone with a count of one. The V gene is TRBV11-3, the J gene TRBJ2-1; 11 nucleotides align to TRBD2. The V segment lost 5 bases and the J segment 1 base; nucleotides outside the gene matches: 1. Looked up from germline, CDR1 is SGHNT and CDR2 is YENEEA. The CDR3 has 15 amino acids. The CDR3 protein is CASSLAGGSYNEQFF. In DNA form, the CDR3 reads TGTGCCAGCAGCCTAGCGGGAGGATCCTACAATGAGCAGTTCTTC.

The genes are TRBV30 and TRBJ2-7; TRBD1 aligns across 7 bases. The V gene end was trimmed by 1 base and the J gene end by 1 base; junction bases not matched to a gene: 19. The CDR3 runs 19 residues. From germline, CDR1 is GTSNPN and CDR2 SVGIG (reference sequence). The CDR3 loop reads CAWSDSLGTAWFRSYEQYF. Written as DNA, the CDR3 is TGTGCCTGGAGTGACTCGCTCGGGACAGCCTGGTTTAGGTCCTACGAGCAGTACTTC.

V gene TRBV7-2 combines with J gene TRBJ2-7; the D is unclear. Trimming shortened V by 2 bases and J by 2 bases, and 10 bases separated the two germline ends. The CDR3 is 14 residues long. CDR1 SGHTA and CDR2 FQGNSA come from the germline V gene. The CDR3 bases are TGTGCCAGCAGCTTAAGCGCACCAACCTACGAGCAGTACTTC. Protein: CASSLSAPTYEQYF.